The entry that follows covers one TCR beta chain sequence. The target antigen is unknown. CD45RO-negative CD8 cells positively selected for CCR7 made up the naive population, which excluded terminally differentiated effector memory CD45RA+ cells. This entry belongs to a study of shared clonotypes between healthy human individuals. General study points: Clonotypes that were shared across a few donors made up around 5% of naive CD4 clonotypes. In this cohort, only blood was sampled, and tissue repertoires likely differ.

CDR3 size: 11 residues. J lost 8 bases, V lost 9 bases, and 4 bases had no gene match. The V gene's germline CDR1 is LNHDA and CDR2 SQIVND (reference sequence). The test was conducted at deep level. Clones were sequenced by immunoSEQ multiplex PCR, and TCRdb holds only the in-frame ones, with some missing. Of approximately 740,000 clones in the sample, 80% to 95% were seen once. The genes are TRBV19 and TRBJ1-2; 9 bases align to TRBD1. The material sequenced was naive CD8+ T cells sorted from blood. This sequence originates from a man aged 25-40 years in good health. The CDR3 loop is CASTGGWGYTF. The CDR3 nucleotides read TGTGCCAGCACAGGGGGCTGGGGCTACACCTTC.